This T cell receptor (beta chain) was sequenced for a study of blood T cell repertoires in COVID-19. On the study more broadly: Italy, Spain and the United States were the sources of the convalescent and acute COVID-19 samples. The cDNA or gDNA used as material had been derived from T cells, B-cell-depleted T cells, or PBMCs.

This clone came up a few times. Distinct nucleotide sequences in the sample also encode this CDR3. Study processing details: Reference gene primers were amplified, and this amplification served to estimate nucleated cell counts. Clones were read by immunoSEQ multiplex PCR, and TCRdb kept only the in-frame ones, dropping some. V, J and clone size are taken as reported in that table, and D and trimming were inferred from the DNA itself. Of about 360,000 clones listed, approximately 86% are singletons. CDR3 length equals 14 residues. CDR1 and CDR2 (germline): MNHEY, SVGAGI. V gave up 5 bases and J gave up 0 bases; unmatched junction bases: 3.

The TCR comes from a human donor in a cohort sampled during active COVID-19. The J gene is TRBJ2-7, the V gene TRBV6-5; TRBD1 matches at 8 bases. The sequencing sample was made of peripheral blood. CDR3 DNA: TGTGCCAGCAGTCAGGGGGCAAGCTCCTACGAGCAGTACTTC. Its translation is CASSQGASSYEQYF.